This is a list of T cell receptor beta chains from one sample in a study of cytomegalovirus exposure and HLA in healthy donors. Some clones are missing from TCRdb's copy, which holds only in-frame ones; the method was immunoSEQ multiplex PCR. The data show 200,000 or so clones, about 81% seen once. The source material was PBMCs. The receptor set was obtained from a woman in her thirties or forties in good health and CMV-seronegative. Each CDR3 is given with its conserved first and last residue.

TRBJ1-1 | TRBV15 | CATSRGGRQEGTEAFF
TRBJ2-3 | TRBV4-2 | CASSQGFAADTQYF
TRBJ2-5 | TRBV9 | CASSEGDSWGQETQYF
TRBJ2-7 | TRBV6-6 | CASSSQGSYEQYF
TRBJ1-1 | TRBV29-1 | CSVGQGGDTEAFF
TRBJ2-1 | TRBV7-3 | CASSLTGVEQFF
TRBJ1-1 | TRBV29-1 | CSVSRPGFWGGTEAFF
TRBJ2-1 | TRBV5-4 | CASSLLVLAGVGDEQFF
TRBJ1-2 | TRBV18 | CASSPPVLNYGYTF
TRBJ1-1 | TRBV30 | CAWSVLKPTEAFF
TRBJ2-2 | TRBV29-1 | CSATTGNTGELFF
TRBJ2-2 | TRBV28 | CASSRSGVSGTGELFF
TRBJ1-4 | TRBV11-2 | CASSSSFRVNEKLFF
TRBJ2-1 | TRBV11-3 | CASKSKGNNEQFF
TRBJ2-7 | TRBV30 | CAWSLLAYEQYF
TRBJ2-1 | TRBV5-1 | CASSFWQDNEQFF
TRBJ2-2 | TRBV27 | CASSWGTSGSGELFF
TRBJ2-2 | TRBV28 | CASRYYGQGNTGELFF
TRBJ2-3 | TRBV7-9 | CASSLGLQTQYF
TRBJ2-7 | TRBV27 | CASSPTPETGYEQYF
TRBJ2-7 | TRBV18 | CASSPGEEQYF
TRBJ1-3 | TRBV29-1 | CSVEVGSGNTIYF
TRBJ2-7 | TRBV5-6 | CASNSKGLAGVEQYF
TRBJ1-2 | TRBV27 | CASSPRGEGGYTF
TRBJ2-7 | TRBV6-6 | CASKRPGGGYEQYF
TRBJ2-7 | TRBV4-1 | CASSHLLRGARGGVEQYF
TRBJ1-3 | TRBV18 | CASSWAEGNTIYF
TRBJ2-5 | TRBV2 | CARGGLSTESRGRGQYF
TRBJ1-2 | TRBV19 | CASRKTGGNYGYTF
TRBJ2-6 | TRBV28 | CASTSRVPGANVLTF
TRBJ2-3 | TRBV2 | CASSETRQVTDTQYF
TRBJ1-2 | TRBV5-6 | CASSEGHPGGYTF
TRBJ2-1 | TRBV2 | CASTSFDEQFF
TRBJ2-1 | TRBV15 | CATSSQSGGSSYNEQFF
TRBJ2-5 | TRBV5-6 | CASSISGLGSQYF
TRBJ1-1 | TRBV18 | CASSLGQGARTEAFF
TRBJ2-3 | TRBV7-2 | CASSLAPGLAGGDTQYF
TRBJ1-1 | TRBV6-1 | CASSETGNTEAFF
TRBJ2-3 | TRBV19 | CASTTSGTDTQYF
TRBJ2-1 | TRBV27 | CASSSIRLAGELGEQFF
TRBJ2-2 | TRBV28 | CASSLYQVAELFF
TRBJ2-3 | TRBV9 | CASSLDGLAGGDTQYF
- | TRBV27 | CASSLRGAQYEQYF
TRBJ2-5 | TRBV6-6 | CASSRTSGMYQETQYF
TRBJ1-2 | TRBV5-4 | CASRGLIREFAYGYTF
TRBJ1-5 | TRBV28 | CASRNTGGEYQPQHF
- | TRBV27 | CASSPWTGAYEQYF